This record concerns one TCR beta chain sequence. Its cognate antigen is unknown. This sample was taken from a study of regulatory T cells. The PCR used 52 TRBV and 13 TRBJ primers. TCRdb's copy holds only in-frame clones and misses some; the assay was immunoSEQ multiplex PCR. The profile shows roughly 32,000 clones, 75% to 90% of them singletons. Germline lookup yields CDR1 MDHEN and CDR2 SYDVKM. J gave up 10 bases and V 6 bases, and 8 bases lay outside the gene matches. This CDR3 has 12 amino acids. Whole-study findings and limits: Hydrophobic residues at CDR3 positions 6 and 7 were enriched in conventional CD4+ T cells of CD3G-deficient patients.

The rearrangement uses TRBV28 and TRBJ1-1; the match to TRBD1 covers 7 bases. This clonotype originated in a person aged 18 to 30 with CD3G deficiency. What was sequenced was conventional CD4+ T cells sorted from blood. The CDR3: CASSPRGRAAFF. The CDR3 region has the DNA TGTGCCAGCAGCCCCAGGGGGAGAGCAGCTTTCTTT.